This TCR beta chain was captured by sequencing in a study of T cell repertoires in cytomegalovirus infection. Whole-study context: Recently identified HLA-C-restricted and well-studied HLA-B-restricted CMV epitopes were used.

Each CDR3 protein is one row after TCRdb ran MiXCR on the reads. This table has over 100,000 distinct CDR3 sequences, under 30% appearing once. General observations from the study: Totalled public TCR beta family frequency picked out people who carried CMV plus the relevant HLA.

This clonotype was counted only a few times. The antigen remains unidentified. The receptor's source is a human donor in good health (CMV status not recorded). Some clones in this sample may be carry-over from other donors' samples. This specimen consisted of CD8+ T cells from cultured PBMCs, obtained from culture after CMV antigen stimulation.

Here the CDR3 DNA reads TGTGCCAGCCGCCTGACTAGCGGGGGGAGCAATGAGCAGTTCTTC. It translates to CASRLTSGGSNEQFF. The chain carries TRBV6-6 and TRBJ2-1; 13 nucleotides line up with TRBD2. The V gene's germline CDR1 is MNHNY and CDR2 SVGAGI (reference sequence). V lost 8 bases, J lost 6 bases, and 7 bases stayed unmatched. The CDR3 extends over 15 amino acids.